This T cell receptor beta chain derives from a study of shared clonotypes between healthy human individuals. General study results and limits: Large sequencing depth failed to make sorted-subset sequencing complete, rarefaction showed. Several donors held about 5.1% of naive CD4 clonotypes in common. Shared clonotypes across all four donors exceeded non-shared ones in generation probability.

Note on this clone: Its matching antigen is unknown.

The naive CD8 population came from CD45RO-negative cells selected for CCR7, without terminally differentiated effector memory CD45RA+ cells. The healthy adult donors were HIV-negative and reported no recent acute infections or vaccinations. There are 15 residues in the CDR3. V dropped 0 bases and J dropped 2 bases, with 10 bases sitting between them. From germline, CDR1 is SGDLS and CDR2 YYNGEE. Here immunoSEQ multiplex PCR was the method, and the copy in TCRdb shows in-frame clones only, minus some. The data show about 2 million clones, around 96% seen once. The chain recombines TRBV9 with TRBJ2-3, with D unresolved. The source of this sequence is a man between 18 and 35 years old in good health. What was sequenced was naive CD8+ T cells sorted from blood. The CDR3 DNA sequence: TGTGCCAGCAGCGTAGTCACAAAATCCACAGATACGCAGTATTTT. The encoded protein is CASSVVTKSTDTQYF.